Reported below is one TCR beta chain. The antigen remains undetermined. The sample comes from a study of T cells in localized non-small cell lung cancer. The study, taken as a whole, reports: Appearing in adjacent lung were a median approximately 50 of the top 100 tumor clones. Sequencing was limited to one tumor region, leaving the possibility of heterogeneity open. With higher T cell density in blood came longer overall survival. Of the tissues analyzed, uninvolved adjacent lung showed maximal T cell clonality, greater than tumor.

TCRdb keeps only in-frame clones here, not all; method: immunoSEQ multiplex PCR. The sample carries under 3,000 clones, less than 35% recorded once. Germline V gene lookup returns CDR1 MNHGY and CDR2 SAAAGT. V lost 8 bases and J lost 0, with 23 bases in between. This CDR3 has 17 residues. The rearrangement uses TRBV6-8 and TRBJ2-7; TRBD1 or TRBD2 may be the D gene (5 bases each). The sequence was obtained from a man aged 18 to 49 with stage I lung adenocarcinoma. The sample was lung tumor tissue, taken before any cancer treatment. The CDR3 DNA follows: TGTGCCAGCTCCCTCTCCGCGATCGGGGCTAACTCCTACGAGCAGTACTTC. Translating it yields CASSLSAIGANSYEQYF.